These 15 T cell receptor beta chains came from one sample sequenced in a study of T cells after yellow fever vaccination. MiXCR, applied by TCRdb to the 5' RACE reads, yields one record per CDR3 protein. The data contain roughly 300,000 distinct CDR3 sequences, 8% to 9.5% of them singletons. The input for sequencing was PBMCs, taken roughly seven weeks after the first yellow fever vaccination. The receptor source for this set is a man aged 18 to 29 who received the YFV17D yellow fever vaccine.

The V gene is TRBV6-4, the J gene TRBJ1-5, with D uncertain. CDR1 and CDR2 from the germline V gene are MRHNA and SNTAGT. The CDR3 runs to 13 residues. Here the CDR3 DNA reads TGTGCGCCTCGGACCCTAAGCAATCAGCCCCAGCATTTT. Amino acid sequence: CAPRTLSNQPQHF.

Points on this clonotype: This may arise from a read error, as a much more abundant clone is one base away. The J gene is TRBJ2-5, the V gene TRBV4-2, with 8 bases matching TRBD1. The CDR3 length is 18 residues. Germline V lookup: CDR1 LGHNA, CDR2 YNFKEQ. J was trimmed by 5 bases and V by 4 bases; bases with no gene match: 18. The CDR3 is CASSPGGPLTAGLETQYF. In DNA, the CDR3 is TGTGCCAGCAGCCCAGGGGGCCCCTTAACCGCTGGATTGGAGACCCAGTACTTC.

This clonotype was counted only a few times. An end of the junction does not agree with germline; a read error may underlie this. The chain joins TRBV5-5 to TRBJ2-1, with D possibly being TRBD2 (7 bases). Germline CDR1 and CDR2: SGHKS and YYEKEE (reference sequence). The CDR3 runs 12 residues. The CDR3 coding sequence is TGTGCCAGCAGAATGTCCGGGGGGCCCCGCCTCTTC. It encodes CASRMSGGPRLF.

This clonotype was observed a few times. This chain uses TRBV7-2 with TRBJ2-7; no definite D call. Germline-derived CDR1 and CDR2 are SGHTA and FQGNSA. The CDR3 length is 15 residues. The V end lost 1 base, the J end lost 5 bases, and 15 bases lay between the germline ends. CDR3 bases: TGTGCCAGCAGCTTAGGCTCCGGGTGGGTGGACGAGCAGTACTTC. Translated, it gives CASSLGSGWVDEQYF.

This clonotype was picked up a small number of times. The V and J genes are TRBV10-3 and TRBJ2-1, with TRBD1 identical over 7 bases. In germline, CDR1 is ENHRY, CDR2 SYGVKD. The CDR3 runs 19 residues. V dropped 8 bases and J dropped 2; count of bases not matched to a gene: 21. The DNA of the CDR3 is TGTGCCATCGGACGTCTTAGTTCCGGGACAGCAATCGCCTACAATGAGCAGTTCTTC. Its protein product is CAIGRLSSGTAIAYNEQFF.

This clonotype was recorded a few times. The gene calls are TRBV11-2 and TRBJ2-3; weak D call: TRBD2 (5 bases). This CDR3 has 19 residues. In germline, CDR1 is SGHAT, CDR2 FQNNGV. The V gene lost 5 bases and the J gene lost 1 base, with 25 bases spanning the gap. CDR3 region: CASSPTGNPKMIGTDTQYF. The CDR3 DNA sequence: TGTGCCAGCAGCCCGACCGGGAACCCTAAAATGATTGGCACAGATACGCAGTATTTT.

This clonotype was picked up many times. The rearrangement links TRBV5-7 to TRBJ2-1; possibly TRBD2 for D (5 bases). TRBV5-7 is an ORF, with its function uncertain. The CDR3 sequence is 15 residues long. Trimming took off 0 bases at V and 5 bases at J, with 12 bases between the two ends. In nucleotides, the CDR3 is TGTGCCAGCAGCTTGGGGGCTAGCCGGGACAATGAGCAGTTCTTC. Its protein product is CASSLGASRDNEQFF.

The gene calls are TRBV10-2 and TRBJ2-7, with 8 bases aligning to TRBD1. This CDR3 is built from 14 residues. Germline V CDR1 and CDR2: WSHSY, SAAADI. The V segment lost 2 bases and the J segment 6 bases; nucleotides outside the gene matches: 6. The CDR3 DNA is TGCGCCAGCAGTGAGGTAGCAGGGGGCGCCGAGCAGTACGTC. As protein: CASSEVAGGAEQYV.

This clonotype was detected a few times. This sequence joins TRBV5-5 and TRBJ1-4; TRBD1 matches at 8 bases. The ends lost 2 bases at V and 8 bases at J; junction bases unmatched: 2. This CDR3 has 13 amino acids. CDR1 and CDR2 (germline): SGHKS, YYEKEE (reference sequence). The CDR3 nucleotides are TGTGCCAGCAGCTTTACAGGGGGGGAAAAACTGTTTTTT. As protein: CASSFTGGEKLFF.

V usage is TRBV12-3 or TRBV12-4 and J usage is TRBJ2-1; no definite D call. The CDR3 loop spans 16 amino acids. V shed 3 bases and J shed 4 bases, with 16 bases lying between them. The CDR3 region is CASSLMPRHLYNEQFF. The CDR3 DNA reads TGTGCCAGCAGTTTGATGCCTCGGCACCTGTACAATGAGCAGTTCTTC.

The chain recombines TRBV23-1 with TRBJ2-7, with 7 bases aligning to TRBD1. TRBV23-1 is an ORF for which the function is uncertain. The CDR3 is 14 residues long. After removal of 2 bases from V and 3 bases from J, the junction contained 4 bases not matched to a gene. The chain's CDR3 is CASSQMTGNYEQYV. The CDR3 DNA is TGCGCCAGCAGTCAAATGACAGGGAACTACGAGCAGTACGTC.

V gene TRBV5-1 combines with J gene TRBJ1-1, with D possibly being TRBD1 (5 bases). Germline CDR1 is SGHRS and CDR2 is YFSETQ. The length of the CDR3 is 15 residues. V shed 4 bases and J shed 4 bases, with 17 bases lying between them. The CDR3 nucleotides are TGCGCCAGCAGCCGGAGTGGGTTTGGGGGCACTGAAGCTTTCTTT. This codes for CASSRSGFGGTEAFF.

A few counts support this clonotype. The chain links TRBV28 to TRBJ2-7; a possible D gene is TRBD1 (6 bases). The V and J ends lost 8 bases and 4 bases respectively, with 9 bases between them. The germline CDR1 and CDR2 sequences are MDHEN and SYDVKM. CDR3 length: 11 residues. The CDR3 nucleotides are TGTGCCAGCGGACAGCTTTACGAGCAGTACGTC. Its protein is CASGQLYEQYV.

The V and J genes are TRBV7-2 and TRBJ1-2; D ambiguous. Germline lookup yields CDR1 SGHTA and CDR2 FQGNSA. CDR3 length: 11 amino acids. V dropped 2 bases and J dropped 11 bases, with 9 bases sitting between them. The CDR3 coding sequence is TGTGCCAGCAGCTTATCTGGATCGTACACCTTC. This codes for CASSLSGSYTF.

The V and J genes are TRBV5-4 and TRBJ1-5; maybe TRBD1 (5 bases). Deletions cut 4 bases from V and 2 bases from J, with 16 bases between. Germline CDR1 and CDR2: SGHNT and YYREEE (reference sequence). The CDR3 contains 16 residues. The CDR3 DNA sequence: TGTGCCAGCAGCCCTGGGGGGGATAGGGGCAATCAGCCCCAGCATTTT. This translates into CASSPGGDRGNQPQHF.